These 8 T cell receptor beta chains share one sample of origin, sequenced in a study of post-analysis software for immune sequencing data. Study observations and caveats: Among about 5 TRBV segments more frequent in patients than controls were TRBV5-6, TRBV5-1 and TRBV20-1.

Unique molecular identifiers tagged the TCR beta cDNA libraries. TCRdb passed the PCR reads through MiXCR, listing each CDR3 protein once. The sample holds around 710,000 distinct CDR3 sequences, more than 45% seen once. Their antigens are not known. Sequenced sample: blood. Source of these receptors: a girl aged 5 to 17 with multiple sclerosis.

V usage is TRBV7-9 and J usage is TRBJ1-1; no clear D. Looked up from germline, CDR1 is SEHNR and CDR2 is FQNEAQ (reference sequence). The CDR3 extends over 13 amino acids. V was cut by 7 bases and J by 5 bases, with 14 bases left in between. CDR3 sequence: CASTETWGTEAFF. For the CDR3, the DNA is TGTGCCAGCACCGAAACCTGGGGAACTGAAGCTTTCTTT. Together with reference TRBV7-9 and TRBJ1-1, the CDR3 gives the full variable domain: DTGVSQNPRHKITKRGQNVTFRCDPISEHNRLYWYRQTLGQGPEFLTYFQNEAQLEKSRLLSDRFSAERPKGSFSTLEIQRTEQGDSAMYLCASTETWGTEAFFGQGTRLTVV.

The chain carries TRBV6-6 and TRBJ1-2; the D gene is possibly TRBD1 (6 bases). The CDR3 runs 15 residues. Germline-derived CDR1 and CDR2 are MNHNY and SVGAGI (reference sequence). The V gene lost 6 bases and the J gene lost 4 bases, with 18 bases spanning the gap. This CDR3 is CASSENRDAGYGYTF. CDR3 nucleotide sequence: TGTGCCAGCAGCGAAAACAGGGATGCTGGCTATGGCTACACCTTC.

The CDR3 DNA reads TGCAGCGTGGGGGAGGGTGAGAGGGGAGGTATAGAGTACACCTTC. It is translated as CSVGEGERGGIEYTF. This chain connects TRBV29-1 to TRBJ1-2, with D possibly being TRBD1 (5 bases). Germline V CDR1 and CDR2: SQVTM, ANQGSEA. Trimming took off 6 bases at V and 11 bases at J, with 28 bases between the two ends. The CDR3 sequence is 15 residues long.

This clonotype has just a few counts. V usage is TRBV7-9 and J usage is TRBJ2-7; the D is unclear. V lost 2 bases, J lost 4 bases, and 9 bases lay in between. CDR3 length: 13 residues. Germline loops: CDR1 SEHNR, CDR2 FQNEAQ (reference sequence). CDR3 in amino acids: CASSLFSVYEQYF. DNA of the CDR3: TGTGCCAGCAGCTTATTTTCTGTATACGAGCAGTACTTC.

This chain links TRBV11-2 with TRBJ2-5; 7 nucleotides match TRBD2. Germline CDR1 SGHAT, CDR2 FQNNGV. Trimming cost V 6 bases and J 4 bases; bases outside gene matches: 14. CDR3 length equals 16 residues. Here the CDR3 DNA reads TGTGCCAGCAGAGACGACGGACTAGGGTTTCCAGAGACCCAGTACTTC. Protein product: CASRDDGLGFPETQYF. Variable domain in full (rest from reference TRBV11-2 and TRBJ2-5): EAGVAQSPRYKIIEKRQSVAFWCNPISGHATLYWYQQILGQGPKLLIQFQNNGVVDDSQLPKDRFSAERLKGVDSTLKIQPAKLEDSAVYLCASRDDGLGFPETQYFGPGTRLLVL.

V gene TRBV3-1 combines with J gene TRBJ2-1, with D perhaps matching TRBD1 (5 bases). The CDR3 is 13 amino acids. Germline loops: CDR1 LGHDT, CDR2 YNNKEL (reference sequence). V lost 5 bases and J 7 bases, leaving 12 bases between the germline ends. The CDR3 reads CASSTTGTNEQFF. CDR3 nucleotide sequence: TGTGCCAGCAGCACAACAGGTACGAATGAGCAGTTCTTC.

This clonotype was picked up a small number of times. The chain carries TRBV28 and TRBJ1-2; 9 nucleotides match TRBD1. The CDR3 covers 13 residues. V lost 7 bases, J lost 5 bases, and 5 bases stayed unmatched. The germline gives CDR1 MDHEN, CDR2 SYDVKM. The DNA of the CDR3 is TGTGCCAGCAAAACAGGGGGCCGGTATGGCTACACCTTC. Amino acids: CASKTGGRYGYTF.

The chain has TRBV29-1 and TRBJ2-5, with a tentative D call TRBD2 (6 bases). The DNA end is more similar to TRBJ2-7, so the J call may be wrong. Germline V gene data show CDR1 as SQVTM and CDR2 as ANQGSEA. The CDR3 length is 11 residues. The CDR3 region has the DNA TGCAGCGCCCGCGGGACGAACGAGCAGTACTTC. Translated, it gives CSARGTNEQYF.